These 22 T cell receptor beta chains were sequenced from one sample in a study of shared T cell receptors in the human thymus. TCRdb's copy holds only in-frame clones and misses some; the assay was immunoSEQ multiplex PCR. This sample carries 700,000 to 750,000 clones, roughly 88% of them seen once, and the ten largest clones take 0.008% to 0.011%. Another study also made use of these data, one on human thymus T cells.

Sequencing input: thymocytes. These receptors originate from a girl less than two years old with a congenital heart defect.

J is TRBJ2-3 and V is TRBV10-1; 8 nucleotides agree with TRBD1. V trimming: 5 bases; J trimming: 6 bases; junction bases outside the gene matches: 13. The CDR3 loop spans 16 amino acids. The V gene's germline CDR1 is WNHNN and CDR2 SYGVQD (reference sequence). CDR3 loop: CASSLQGAGLMDTQYF. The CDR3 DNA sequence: TGCGCCAGCAGTCTGCAGGGGGCCGGTTTAATGGATACGCAGTATTTT.

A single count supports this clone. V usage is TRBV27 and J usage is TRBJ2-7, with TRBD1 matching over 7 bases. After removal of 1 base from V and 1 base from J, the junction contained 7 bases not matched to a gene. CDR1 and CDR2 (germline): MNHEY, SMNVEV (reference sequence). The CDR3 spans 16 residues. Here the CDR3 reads CASSLWSQGYSYEQYF. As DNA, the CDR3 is TGTGCCAGCAGTTTATGGTCACAGGGGTATTCCTACGAGCAGTACTTC.

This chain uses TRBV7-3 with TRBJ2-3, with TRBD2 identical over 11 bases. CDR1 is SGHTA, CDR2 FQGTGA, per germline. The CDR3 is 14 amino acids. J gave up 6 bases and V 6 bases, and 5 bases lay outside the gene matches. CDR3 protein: CASSGTSGEDTQYF. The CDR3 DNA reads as TGTGCCAGCAGTGGGACTAGCGGTGAGGATACGCAGTATTTT.

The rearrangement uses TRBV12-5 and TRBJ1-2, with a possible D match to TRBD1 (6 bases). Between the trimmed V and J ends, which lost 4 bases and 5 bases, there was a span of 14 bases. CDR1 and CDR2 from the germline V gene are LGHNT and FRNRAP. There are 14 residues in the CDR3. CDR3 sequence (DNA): TGTGCTAGTGGTTACCTGGGGCAGGGGTATGGCTACACCTTC. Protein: CASGYLGQGYGYTF.

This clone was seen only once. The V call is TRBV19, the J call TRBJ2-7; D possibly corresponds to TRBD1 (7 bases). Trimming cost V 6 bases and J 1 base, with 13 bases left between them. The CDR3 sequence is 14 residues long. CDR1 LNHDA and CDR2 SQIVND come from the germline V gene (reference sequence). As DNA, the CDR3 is TGTGCCAGTAGAACCAGGGGGGAGTCCTACGAGCAGTACTTC. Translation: CASRTRGESYEQYF. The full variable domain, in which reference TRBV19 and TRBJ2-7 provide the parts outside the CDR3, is DGGITQSPKYLFRKEGQNVTLSCEQNLNHDAMYWYRQDPGQGLRLIYYSQIVNDFQKGDIAEGYSVSREKKESFPLTVTSAQKNPTAFYLCASRTRGESYEQYFGPGTRLTVT.

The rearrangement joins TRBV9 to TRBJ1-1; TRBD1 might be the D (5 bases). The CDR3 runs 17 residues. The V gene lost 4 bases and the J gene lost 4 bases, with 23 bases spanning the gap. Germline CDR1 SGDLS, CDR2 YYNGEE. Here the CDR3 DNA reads TGTGCCAGCAGCCCAAGAACCCGGGGGGGGTCGGTCACTGAAGCTTTCTTT. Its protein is CASSPRTRGGSVTEAFF.

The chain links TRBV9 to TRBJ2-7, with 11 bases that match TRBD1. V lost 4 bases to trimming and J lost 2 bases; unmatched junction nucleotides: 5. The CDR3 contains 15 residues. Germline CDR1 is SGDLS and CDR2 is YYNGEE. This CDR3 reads CASSPRGQGAYEQYF. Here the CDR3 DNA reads TGTGCCAGCAGCCCCCGGGGACAGGGGGCCTACGAGCAGTACTTC.

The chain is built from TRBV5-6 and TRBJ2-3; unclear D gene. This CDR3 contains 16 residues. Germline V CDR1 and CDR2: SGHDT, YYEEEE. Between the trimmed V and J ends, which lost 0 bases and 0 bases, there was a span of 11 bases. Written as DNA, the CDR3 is TGTGCCAGCAGCTTGGCCGCTAGATGGAGCACAGATACGCAGTATTTT. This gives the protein CASSLAARWSTDTQYF.

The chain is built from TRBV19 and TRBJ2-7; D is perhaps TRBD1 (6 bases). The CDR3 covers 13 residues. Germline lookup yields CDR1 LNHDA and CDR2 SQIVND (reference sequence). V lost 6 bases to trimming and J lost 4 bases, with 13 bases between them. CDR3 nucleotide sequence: TGTGCCAGTAGAGGAATGGGACATTACGAGCAGTACTTC. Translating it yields CASRGMGHYEQYF.

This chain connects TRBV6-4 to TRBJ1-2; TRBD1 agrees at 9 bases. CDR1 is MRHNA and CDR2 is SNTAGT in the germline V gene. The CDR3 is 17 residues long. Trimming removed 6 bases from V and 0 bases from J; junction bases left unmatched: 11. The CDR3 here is CASRRDRAEDSNYGYTF. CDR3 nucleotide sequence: TGTGCCAGCAGAAGGGACAGGGCCGAAGATTCTAACTATGGCTACACCTTC.

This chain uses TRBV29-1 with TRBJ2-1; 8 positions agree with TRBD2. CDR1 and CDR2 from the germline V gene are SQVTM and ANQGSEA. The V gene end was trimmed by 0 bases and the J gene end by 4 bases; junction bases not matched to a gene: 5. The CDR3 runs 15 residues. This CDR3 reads CSVEDWASGYNEQFF. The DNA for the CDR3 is TGCAGCGTTGAAGATTGGGCTAGCGGGTACAATGAGCAGTTCTTC.

The CDR3: CASSRGTGELFF. DNA for the CDR3: TGTGCCAGCAGCCGGGGGACCGGGGAGCTGTTTTTT. The chain has TRBV11-2 and TRBJ2-2, with D tentatively TRBD2 (6 bases). This CDR3 region has 12 residues. The V end lost 5 bases, the J end lost 5 bases, and 6 bases lay between the germline ends. Germline lookup yields CDR1 SGHAT and CDR2 FQNNGV.

In nucleotides, the CDR3 is TGTGCCAGCAGCAAACAGGGTTATATGAACACTGAAGCTTTCTTT. It encodes CASSKQGYMNTEAFF. This chain links TRBV7-6 with TRBJ1-1; tentative D call: TRBD1 (6 bases). This CDR3 spans 15 amino acids. V dropped 5 bases and J dropped 0 bases, with 13 bases sitting between them. In germline, CDR1 is SGHVS, CDR2 FNYEAQ.

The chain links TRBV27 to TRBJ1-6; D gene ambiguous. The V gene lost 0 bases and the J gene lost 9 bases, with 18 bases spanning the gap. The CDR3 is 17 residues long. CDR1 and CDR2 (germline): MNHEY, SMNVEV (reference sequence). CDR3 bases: TGTGCCAGCAGTTTATCTGGCCACTCGGAGAGAGGTTCACCCCTCCACTTT. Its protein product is CASSLSGHSERGSPLHF.

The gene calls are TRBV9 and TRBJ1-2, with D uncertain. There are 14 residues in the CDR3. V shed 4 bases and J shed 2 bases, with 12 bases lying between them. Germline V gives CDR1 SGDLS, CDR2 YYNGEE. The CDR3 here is CASSSRSGNYGYTF. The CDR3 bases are TGTGCCAGCAGCTCAAGGTCCGGGAACTATGGCTACACCTTC.

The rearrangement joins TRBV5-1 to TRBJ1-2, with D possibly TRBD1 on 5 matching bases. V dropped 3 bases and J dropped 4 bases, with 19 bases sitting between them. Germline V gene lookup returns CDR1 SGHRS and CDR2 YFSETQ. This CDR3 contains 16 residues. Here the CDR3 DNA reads TGCGCCAGCAGCTCGATTCAGGGCCGAGGCATCTATGGCTACACCTTC. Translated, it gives CASSSIQGRGIYGYTF.

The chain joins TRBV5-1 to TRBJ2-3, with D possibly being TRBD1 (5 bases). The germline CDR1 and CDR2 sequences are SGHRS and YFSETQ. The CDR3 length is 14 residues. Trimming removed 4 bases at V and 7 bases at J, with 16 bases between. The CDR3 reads CASSPTPQENTQYF. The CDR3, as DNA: TGCGCCAGCAGCCCTACCCCACAGGAGAATACGCAGTATTTT.

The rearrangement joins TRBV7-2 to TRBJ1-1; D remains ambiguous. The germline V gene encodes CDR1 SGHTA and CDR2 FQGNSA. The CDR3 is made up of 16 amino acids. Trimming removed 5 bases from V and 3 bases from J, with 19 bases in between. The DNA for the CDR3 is TGTGCCAGCAGCCGACGGAGGCATTCGTATCACACTGAAGCTTTCTTT. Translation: CASSRRRHSYHTEAFF.

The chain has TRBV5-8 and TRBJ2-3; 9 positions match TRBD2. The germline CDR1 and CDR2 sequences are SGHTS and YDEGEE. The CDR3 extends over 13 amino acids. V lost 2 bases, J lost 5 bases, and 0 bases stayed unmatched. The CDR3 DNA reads TGTGCCAGCAGCTTTAGCGGGAGAGATACGCAGTATTTT. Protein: CASSFSGRDTQYF. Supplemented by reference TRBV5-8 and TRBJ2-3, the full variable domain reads EAGVTQSPTHLIKTRGQQATLRCSPISGHTSVYWYQQALGLGLQFLLWYDEGEERNRGNFPPRFSGRQFPNYSSELNVNALELEDSALYLCASSFSGRDTQYFGPGTRLTVL.

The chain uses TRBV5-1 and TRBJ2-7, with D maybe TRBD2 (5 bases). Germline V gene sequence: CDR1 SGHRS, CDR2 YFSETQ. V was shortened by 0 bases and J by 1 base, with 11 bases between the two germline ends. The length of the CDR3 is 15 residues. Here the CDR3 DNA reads TGCGCCAGCAGCTTGGCCCAGTGGAGGTCCTACGAGCAGTACTTC. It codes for CASSLAQWRSYEQYF.

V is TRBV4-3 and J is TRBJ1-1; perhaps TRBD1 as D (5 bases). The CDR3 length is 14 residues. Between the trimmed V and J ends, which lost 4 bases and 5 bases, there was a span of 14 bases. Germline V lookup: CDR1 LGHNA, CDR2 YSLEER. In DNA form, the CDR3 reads TGCGCCAGCAGCCCCATCCTCCAGGGAACTGAAGCTTTCTTT. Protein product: CASSPILQGTEAFF.

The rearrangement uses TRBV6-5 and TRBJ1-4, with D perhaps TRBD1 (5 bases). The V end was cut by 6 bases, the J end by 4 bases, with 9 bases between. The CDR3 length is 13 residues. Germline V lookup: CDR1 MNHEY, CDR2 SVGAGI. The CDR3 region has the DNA TGTGCCAGCAGCCGACAGAGTAATGAAAAACTGTTTTTT. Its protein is CASSRQSNEKLFF.